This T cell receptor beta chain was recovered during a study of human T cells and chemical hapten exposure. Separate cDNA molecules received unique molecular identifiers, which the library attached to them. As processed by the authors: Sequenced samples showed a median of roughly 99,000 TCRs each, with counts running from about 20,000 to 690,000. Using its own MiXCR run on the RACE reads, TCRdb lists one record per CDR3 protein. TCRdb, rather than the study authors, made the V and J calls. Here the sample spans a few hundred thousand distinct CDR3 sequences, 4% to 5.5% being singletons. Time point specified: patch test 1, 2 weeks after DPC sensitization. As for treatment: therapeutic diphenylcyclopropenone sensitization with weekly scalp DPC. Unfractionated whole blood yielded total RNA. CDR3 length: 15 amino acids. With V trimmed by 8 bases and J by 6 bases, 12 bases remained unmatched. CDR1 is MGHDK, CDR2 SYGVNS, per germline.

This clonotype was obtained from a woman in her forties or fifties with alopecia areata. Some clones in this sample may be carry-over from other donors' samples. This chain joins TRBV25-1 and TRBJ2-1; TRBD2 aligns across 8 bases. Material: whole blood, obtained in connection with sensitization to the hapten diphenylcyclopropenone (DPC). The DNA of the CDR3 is TGTGCCAGCTCCCGGGGTAGCGGGGCCCTCAATGAGCAGTTCTTC. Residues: CASSRGSGALNEQFF.